These 28 T cell receptor beta chains were all obtained from the same sample, sequenced in a study of vaccination and CD4 T cells after COVID-19. Treatment defined: roughly 10-day PBMC culture with coronavirus spike peptide pools or control peptides (ViraFEST assay). Gathered ahead of the COVID-19 pandemic (2011-2018) were the CD4+ T cells of the unexposed donor. Researchers used the Oncomine TCR Beta short-read assay to sequence DNA from cultured CD4+ T cells. Genomic DNA was isolated from cultured CD4+ T cells. A single record per CDR3 protein comes from TCRdb applying MiXCR to the PCR reads. The table records 10,000 or so distinct CDR3 sequences, about 34% of them present only once. No antigen is known for these receptors. Source material: CD4+ T cells from blood, cultured in vitro. The receptors were sampled from a human donor in good health.

The chain carries TRBV5-4 and TRBJ1-5; the D is unclear. Germline V CDR1 and CDR2: SGHNT, YYREEE (reference sequence). The CDR3 has 12 residues. With 2 bases removed from V and 5 bases from J, the gap between germline ends came to 5 bases. The CDR3 sequence: CASSLPDQPQHF. In DNA, the CDR3 is TGTGCCAGCAGCTTACCAGATCAGCCCCAGCATTTT. Looking up the rest from reference TRBV5-4 and TRBJ1-5 gives the full variable domain: ETGVTQSPTHLIKTRGQQVTLRCSSQSGHNTVSWYQQALGQGPQFIFQYYREEENGRGNFPPRFSGLQFPNYSSELNVNALELDDSALYLCASSLPDQPQHFGDGTRLSIL.

The chain joins TRBV10-2 to TRBJ2-5, with a possible D match to TRBD2 (6 bases). The CDR3 totals 15 residues. Looked up from germline, CDR1 is WSHSY and CDR2 is SAAADI. Trimming stripped 6 bases from V and 3 bases from J, with 17 bases between. CDR3: CASRPLSGGEETQYF. CDR3 DNA sequence: TGCGCCAGCAGGCCCCTCTCCGGCGGGGAAGAGACCCAGTACTTC.

This clonotype was counted a few times. The chain couples TRBV20-1 to TRBJ2-7; no clear D. Germline V gene data show CDR1 as DFQATT and CDR2 as SNEGSKA (reference sequence). This CDR3 has 11 residues. The ends were cut back, 2 bases at V and 1 base at J, with 3 bases in the middle. DNA for the CDR3: TGCAGTGCTAGACTGTCCTACGAGCAGTACTTC. Translating gives CSARLSYEQYF.

The chain combines TRBV10-3 with TRBJ1-1; possibly TRBD1 for D (5 bases). Between the trimmed V and J ends, which lost 9 bases and 0 bases, there was a span of 11 bases. This CDR3 region has 13 residues. The V gene's germline CDR1 is ENHRY and CDR2 SYGVKD. CDR3 region: CAMRTSMNTEAFF. CDR3 DNA: TGTGCCATGCGGACAAGCATGAACACTGAAGCTTTCTTT.

The chain couples TRBV20-1 to TRBJ2-3; 8 nucleotides match TRBD2. Germline trimming cut 0 bases from V and 4 bases from J; bases unmatched to any gene: 12. Germline V lookup: CDR1 DFQATT, CDR2 SNEGSKA (reference sequence). The CDR3 sequence is 17 residues long. CDR3 sequence (DNA): TGCAGTGCTAGAGATCTCAAGAGCGGGAGTCAACCAGATACGCAGTATTTT. Encoded protein: CSARDLKSGSQPDTQYF.

This clonotype is labeled medium-sized. This chain joins TRBV6-2 or TRBV6-3 and TRBJ1-5, with D uncertain. Trimming pared 8 bases from V and 0 bases from J, leaving 5 bases between. Germline loops: CDR1 MNHEY, CDR2 SVGEGT. This CDR3 is 12 amino acids long. CDR3 nucleotide sequence: TGTGCCAGCGCGGATAGCAATCAGCCCCAGCATTTT. Translation gives CASADSNQPQHF.

The J gene is TRBJ2-3, the V gene TRBV5-4; a weak D match, TRBD2 (5 bases). Germline V gene lookup returns CDR1 SGHNT and CDR2 YYREEE (reference sequence). The CDR3 contains 13 residues. Trimming removed 1 base from V and 3 bases from J, with 6 bases in between. CDR3 nucleotide sequence: TGTGCCAGCAGCTTGTCGGGAACAGATACGCAGTATTTT. It encodes CASSLSGTDTQYF.

The chain uses TRBV6-5 and TRBJ2-1; 11 bases align to TRBD2. The CDR3 is 15 amino acids. V lost 2 bases, J lost 5 bases, and 2 bases stayed unmatched. Germline assignment: CDR1 MNHEY and CDR2 SVGAGI. The CDR3 coding sequence is TGTGCCAGCAGTTACGAACTAGCGGGGGACAATGAGCAGTTCTTC. The encoded protein is CASSYELAGDNEQFF.

The CDR3 loop is CASNGGPRVNQPQHF. CDR3 in DNA: TGTGCCAGCAATGGAGGGCCCAGGGTCAATCAGCCCCAGCATTTT. The chain has TRBV2 and TRBJ1-5, with TRBD1 as a possible D gene (5 bases). The CDR3 sequence is 15 residues long. Deletions cut 7 bases from V and 3 bases from J, with 16 bases between. Germline V CDR1 and CDR2: SNHLY, FYNNEI. Full variable domain (outside the CDR3, taken from reference TRBV2 and TRBJ1-5): EPEVTQTPSHQVTQMGQEVILRCVPISNHLYFYWYRQILGQKVEFLVSFYNNEISEKSEIFDDQFSVERPDGSNFTLKIRSTKLEDSAMYFCASNGGPRVNQPQHFGDGTRLSIL.

The V gene is TRBV21-1, the J gene TRBJ2-1; the table calls TRBD2, which could not be checked here. TRBV21-1 is reported as a pseudogene. This CDR3 has 18 amino acids. CDR3 coding DNA: TGTGCCAGCAGCAAAGGTGGTCCTAGCGGGAGGGGTTACAATGAGCAGTTCTTC. The encoded protein is CASSKGGPSGRGYNEQFF.

Judged by abundance, this clonotype is medium-sized (0.01 to 0.1%). The chain joins TRBV28 to TRBJ1-6, with D hard to call. Germline lookup yields CDR1 MDHEN and CDR2 SYDVKM. With 10 bases removed from V and 5 bases from J, the gap between germline ends came to 12 bases. This CDR3 has 13 residues. CDR3 amino acids: CAIKGYHNSPLHF. CDR3 DNA sequence: TGTGCCATCAAGGGTTACCATAATTCACCCCTCCACTTT. Variable domain in full (rest from reference TRBV28 and TRBJ1-6): DVKVTQSSRYLVKRTGEKVFLECVQDMDHENMFWYRQDPGLGLRLIYFSYDVKMKEKGDIPEGYSVSREKKERFSLILESASTNQTSMYLCAIKGYHNSPLHFGNGTRLTVT.

This clonotype has only one observation. CDR3 loop: CASSLAAGGNSPLHF. CDR3 DNA: TGTGCCAGCAGTTTAGCAGCTGGGGGAAATTCACCCCTCCACTTT. The rearrangement uses TRBV12-3 or TRBV12-4 and TRBJ1-6; D might be TRBD1 (5 bases). V lost 0 bases, J lost 7 bases, and 10 bases lay in between. The CDR3 totals 15 residues.

The rearrangement links TRBV28 to TRBJ2-3, with TRBD2 as a possible D gene (6 bases). CDR1 MDHEN and CDR2 SYDVKM come from the germline V gene. Trimming removed 6 bases from V and 2 bases from J, with 18 bases in between. The CDR3 covers 16 residues. The CDR3 here is CASSPAAGLYTDTQYF. For the CDR3, the DNA is TGTGCCAGCAGCCCCGCGGCGGGGCTTTACACAGATACGCAGTATTTT.

Relative to its sample, this clonotype is medium-sized. The chain has TRBV20-1 and TRBJ1-5; perhaps TRBD1 as D (5 bases). Germline lookup yields CDR1 DFQATT and CDR2 SNEGSKA (reference sequence). V lost 2 bases and J lost 1, with 6 bases in between. The CDR3 totals 13 residues. DNA for the CDR3: TGCAGTGCTAGAAGGGACAGCAATCAGCCCCAGCATTTT. Protein sequence: CSARRDSNQPQHF.

This clonotype showed up just a few times. The V gene is TRBV5-1, the J gene TRBJ1-1; no reliable D call. Trimming took 0 bases from V and 0 from J, leaving 9 bases between them. The CDR3 sequence is 15 residues long. Per germline, CDR1 SGHRS and CDR2 YFSETQ. The DNA for the CDR3 is TGCGCCAGCAGCTTGGCCGGGTCGATGAACACTGAAGCTTTCTTT. Translating it yields CASSLAGSMNTEAFF.

The chain uses TRBV7-8 and TRBJ2-5; D is unresolved. Per germline, CDR1 SGHVS and CDR2 FQNEAQ. This CDR3 has 13 residues. Trimming removed 5 bases from V and 4 bases from J, with 11 bases in between. CDR3 sequence (DNA): TGTGCCAGCAGCCGACCCCTGGGAGAGACCCAGTACTTC. Amino acid sequence: CASSRPLGETQYF.

There are a few counts of this clonotype. The chain recombines TRBV20-1 with TRBJ2-7; TRBD2 might be the D (5 bases). V lost 7 bases to trimming and J lost 5 bases, with 9 bases between them. This CDR3 comprises 10 residues. Per the germline V gene, CDR1 is DFQATT and CDR2 is SNEGSKA (reference sequence). This chain's CDR3 is CSGRYDEQYF. The CDR3 DNA reads as TGCAGTGGGAGGTACGACGAGCAGTACTTC.

The genes are TRBV6-2 or TRBV6-3 and TRBJ1-2; maybe TRBD1 (6 bases). With 2 bases removed from V and 3 bases from J, the gap between germline ends came to 10 bases. Germline V gives CDR1 MNHEY, CDR2 SVGEGT. This CDR3 is built from 14 residues. CDR3 region: CASSYRGPDYGYTF. The CDR3, as DNA: TGTGCCAGCAGTTACCGGGGGCCGGACTATGGCTACACCTTC.

The chain links TRBV6-2 or TRBV6-3 to TRBJ1-1, with 9 positions matching TRBD1. This CDR3 is 15 amino acids long. From germline, CDR1 is MNHEY and CDR2 SVGEGT. J was trimmed by 5 bases and V by 6 bases; bases with no gene match: 10. Written as DNA, the CDR3 is TGTGCCAGCAGGAGCGGGGACAGGGTAGCAACTGAAGCTTTCTTT. Amino acid sequence: CASRSGDRVATEAFF.

This clonotype appeared a few times. The chain is built from TRBV28 and TRBJ1-2; the match to TRBD1 covers 7 bases. Germline CDR1 is MDHEN and CDR2 is SYDVKM. The CDR3 contains 13 residues. V gave up 5 bases and J gave up 7 bases; unmatched junction bases: 7. The CDR3 here is CASSGRGTSGYTF. For the CDR3, the DNA is TGTGCCAGCAGTGGCAGGGGGACTAGTGGCTACACCTTC.

This clonotype is judged medium-sized. This chain connects TRBV7-4 to TRBJ1-1, with unresolved D. There are 12 residues in the CDR3. Trimming took 2 bases from V and 4 from J, leaving 5 bases between them. Looked up from germline, CDR1 is SGHVT and CDR2 is SQSDAQ. Written as DNA, the CDR3 is TGTGCCAGCAGCTTACGGAGCACTGAAGCTTTCTTT. It codes for CASSLRSTEAFF.

In this sample, this clonotype turned up a few times. The chain has TRBV19 and TRBJ1-4; the D is unclear. Trimming took 4 bases from V and 3 from J, leaving 9 bases between them. The CDR3 length is 14 residues. CDR1 is LNHDA and CDR2 is SQIVND in the germline V gene (reference sequence). CDR3 sequence: CASSTGKANEKLFF. CDR3 DNA: TGTGCCAGTAGTACGGGGAAGGCTAATGAAAAACTGTTTTTT.

The chain joins TRBV27 to TRBJ1-6; TRBD1 aligns across 11 bases. CDR3 length equals 15 residues. CDR1 MNHEY and CDR2 SMNVEV come from the germline V gene (reference sequence). V lost 5 bases and J lost 8; bases outside the gene matches: 5. The CDR3 protein is CASSPLGQGDSPLHF. The CDR3 coding sequence is TGTGCCAGCAGTCCATTGGGACAGGGGGATTCACCCCTCCACTTT.

The V call is TRBV12-3 or TRBV12-4, the J call TRBJ2-2; D is ambiguous. CDR3 length: 14 residues. Deletions cut 6 bases from V and 0 bases from J, with 8 bases between. CDR3 bases: TGTGCCAGCAGCAGCCCTCCGAACACCGGGGAGCTGTTTTTT. This codes for CASSSPPNTGELFF.

J is TRBJ2-5 and V is TRBV19, with D perhaps assigned TRBD1 or TRBD2 (6 bases each). Trimming shortened V by 1 base and J by 4 bases, and 16 bases separated the two germline ends. Germline V gives CDR1 LNHDA, CDR2 SQIVND (reference sequence). This CDR3 has 16 amino acids. CDR3 in amino acids: CASSIAPGVSGETQYF. The CDR3 DNA is TGTGCCAGTAGTATAGCACCAGGGGTTAGCGGAGAGACCCAGTACTTC. The variable domain in full, with the rest retrieved from reference TRBV19 and TRBJ2-5, is DGGITQSPKYLFRKEGQNVTLSCEQNLNHDAMYWYRQDPGQGLRLIYYSQIVNDFQKGDIAEGYSVSREKKESFPLTVTSAQKNPTAFYLCASSIAPGVSGETQYFGPGTRLLVL.

This clonotype showed up just a few times. The genes are TRBV6-1 and TRBJ2-5; perhaps D is TRBD1 or TRBD2 (5 bases each). Germline CDR1 MNHNS, CDR2 SASEGT. This CDR3 contains 15 residues. V gave up 1 base and J gave up 5 bases, with 14 bases separating them. The CDR3 DNA is TGTGCCAGCAGTGAAGGAGGGACCGGATCCGAGACCCAGTACTTC. Translating it yields CASSEGGTGSETQYF.

This clonotype was observed a handful of times. The chain is built from TRBV20-1 and TRBJ2-1; 8 bases agree with TRBD2. The ends lost 5 bases at V and 2 bases at J; junction bases unmatched: 8. The CDR3 runs to 15 residues. Germline V gene sequence: CDR1 DFQATT, CDR2 SNEGSKA (reference sequence). CDR3 sequence (DNA): TGCAGTGCTTATAAAATCGGGAGGGCCTACAATGAGCAGTTCTTC. This translates into CSAYKIGRAYNEQFF.

The chain links TRBV6-2 or TRBV6-3 to TRBJ2-7, with 10 bases identical to TRBD2. The J segment lost 7 bases and the V segment lost 2 bases, leaving 14 bases of the junction unmatched. This CDR3 has 17 amino acids. The V gene's germline CDR1 is MNHEY and CDR2 SVGEGT. DNA for the CDR3: TGTGCCAGCAGTTACCCGGCTAGCGGGAGCCGGGTGTGGGAGCAGTACTTC. Amino acids: CASSYPASGSRVWEQYF.